This TCR beta chain was retrieved from a study of early T cells in non-severe SARS-CoV-2 infection. About the study: With bulk RNA from unsorted whole blood as input, sequencing yielded unpaired chains.

Germline-derived CDR1 and CDR2 are LNHNV and YYDKDF (reference sequence). CDR3 length: 13 amino acids. The V gene lost 6 bases and the J gene lost 4 bases, with 12 bases spanning the gap. TCRdb called the 5' RACE reads again in MiXCR, with one record for every CDR3 protein. The sample yields roughly 69,000 distinct CDR3 sequences, about 10% seen once. The rearrangement uses TRBV15 and TRBJ1-1; the D is unclear. The sample was whole blood, taken at baseline. This sequence was found in an adult who was a healthcare worker with PCR-confirmed SARS-CoV-2 infection or an uninfected control (not recorded which). The CDR3 spells CATSPQAGTEAFF. DNA of the CDR3: TGTGCCACCAGTCCTCAAGCGGGCACTGAAGCTTTCTTT.